A selection of T cell receptor beta chains follows, all from one sample in a study of CD8+CD57+ T cells in acquired aplastic anemia. TCRdb re-analysed the reads in MiXCR, keeping a single row per CDR3 protein. Among some 200,000 distinct CDR3 sequences, 61% were seen once, and the ten largest hold about 29%. The specimen was sorted CD4+, CD8+, or CD8+CD57+ T cells (not recorded which) from PBMCs. The receptors stem from a human donor in good health. The CDR3 runs from the conserved cysteine through the conserved F or W. A clone size is listed for some rows: how often the clone was seen (once, few, many), or a class if it is expanded.

v_call	clone_size	j_call	cdr3_aa
TRBV20-1	few	TRBJ2-7	CSARGEANEQYF
TRBV7-2	once	TRBJ1-6	CASSLAGRTPNSPLHF
TRBV27	NA	TRBJ1-2	CASATTGNNYGYTF
TRBV7-9	many	TRBJ2-3	CASATDTQYF
TRBV20-1	NA	TRBJ2-7	CSATLAGGGSYEQYF
TRBV2	NA	TRBJ1-2	CASSRDRGESYGYTF
TRBV27	NA	TRBJ1-5	CASSFQGSRNQPQHF
TRBV7-2	many	TRBJ2-7	CASSLVYRAFADEQYF
TRBV10-3	once	TRBJ1-1	CAISERHGNTEAFF
TRBV11-2	NA	TRBJ2-7	CASSLIGTGSSYEQYF
TRBV5-1	NA	TRBJ2-1	CASSLVAASYNEQFF
TRBV27	few	TRBJ2-3	CASSPPWGASYTDTQYF
TRBV5-1	NA	TRBJ1-1	CASRGTGTGPKNTEAFF
TRBV2	NA	TRBJ2-3	CASIAGGTDTQYF
TRBV7-2	NA	TRBJ1-1	CARGAEAFF
TRBV5-6	few	TRBJ2-7	CASSWARHEQYF
TRBV20-1	NA	TRBJ2-5	CSATYEAQYF
TRBV10-3	NA	TRBJ1-2	CAIRPDREDGYTF
TRBV4-1	many	TRBJ2-1	CASSPDRGYNEQFF
TRBV7-8	NA	TRBJ1-2	CASSLNSYGYTF
TRBV11-2	NA	TRBJ2-7	CASSWAGRTNHYEQYF
TRBV15	once	TRBJ2-3	CATSSVGRRGSQYF
TRBV19	NA	TRBJ1-1	CASSLEEGVDTEAFF
TRBV7-9	many	TRBJ1-5	CASSFWTGGYQPQHF
TRBV6-4	few	TRBJ2-6	CASSGQTNSGANVLTF
TRBV2	few	TRBJ2-5	CASSKETQYF
TRBV11-2	NA	TRBJ1-1	CASSVFKGANTEAFF
TRBV20-1	NA	TRBJ2-7	CSARVEGGLFDEQYF
TRBV4-2	NA	TRBJ2-2	CASSQDRNLNTGELFF
TRBV24-1	NA	TRBJ2-2	CATSDSSGSMATGELFF
TRBV7-3	many	TRBJ1-5	CASRPYSNQPQHF
TRBV27	NA	TRBJ1-2	CASSSDGQGGYTF
TRBV5-1	many	TRBJ2-1	CASSIGGNEQFF
TRBV9	NA	TRBJ2-7	CASSRGTGGVYEQYF
TRBV2	few	TRBJ2-7	CASRTSGGYEQYF
TRBV2	NA	TRBJ2-2	CASSGAGDAGELFF
TRBV20-1	few	TRBJ2-7	CSARDHVAGGSYEQYF
TRBV14	few	TRBJ1-1	CASSRQTDANTEAFF
TRBV12-3/TRBV12-4	NA	TRBJ2-7	CASSLFGREQYF
TRBV19	NA	TRBJ1-5	CASSILGLRNQPQHF
TRBV19	NA	TRBJ1-5	CASSQDSGQPQHF
TRBV27	NA	TRBJ2-1	CASTLGLGVHNEQFF
TRBV25-1	many	TRBJ2-1	CASGLGGTEQFF
TRBV20-1	NA	NA	CSARGREGNEQYF
TRBV19	NA	TRBJ1-1	CASSPYRDTEAFF
TRBV6-1	NA	TRBJ2-7	CASRLLAGQPYEQYF
TRBV10-3	few	TRBJ2-7	CAIASGSSYEQYF
TRBV24-1	few	TRBJ1-4	CATSRPEEDKLFF
TRBV24-1	NA	TRBJ1-5	CATSELGQPQHF
TRBV7-9	NA	TRBJ2-5	CASSLATSRWGTQYF
TRBV14	NA	TRBJ1-2	CASSRGQGGYGYTF
TRBV10-1	NA	TRBJ1-4	CASRAGFANEKLFF
TRBV5-6	many	TRBJ2-5	CASSLAAGRKTQYF
TRBV6-6	many	TRBJ2-3	CASSYSGRPATGQDTQYF
TRBV28	NA	TRBJ2-2	CASILAAGDTGELFF